This TCR beta chain was obtained from a study of post-analysis software for immune sequencing data. The table lists this clonotype with a few counts. The TCR beta cDNA libraries contained unique molecular identifiers. In TCRdb, the PCR reads were re-called with MiXCR into one record per CDR3 protein. The sample holds about 770,000 distinct CDR3 sequences; 46% are singletons and the top ten take roughly 5.2%. Material for sequencing was blood. This TCR came from a girl aged 5 to 17 with multiple sclerosis.

The CDR3 DNA sequence: TGTGCCAGCAGTACCGGGGTATGGAACACTGAAGCTTTCTTT. Amino acid sequence: CASSTGVWNTEAFF. The gene calls are TRBV27 and TRBJ1-1, with unresolved D. Trimming took 5 bases from V and 1 from J, leaving 11 bases between them. CDR1 is MNHEY and CDR2 is SMNVEV in the germline V gene (reference sequence). This CDR3 is built from 14 residues.